This T cell receptor (beta chain) was captured by sequencing in a study of response to subunit inactivated influenza vaccine. TCRdb independently ran MiXCR on the RT-PCR reads; one entry per CDR3 protein. The sample lists more than 150,000 distinct CDR3 sequences, about 11% seen once, with approximately 35% in the top ten. Overall study findings and caveats: Each seasonal influenza vaccination, the authors suggested, recruits few new T cells.

Germline lookup yields CDR1 DFQATT and CDR2 SNEGSKA (reference sequence). The V gene lost 3 bases and the J gene lost 0 bases, with 12 bases spanning the gap. This CDR3 comprises 14 residues. This clonotype was counted a few times. Its cognate antigen is unknown. This receptor was taken from a man in his fifties or sixties who received an inactivated influenza vaccine. The source material was CD8+ T cells sorted from PBMCs, sampled roughly 24 months after vaccination. The chain has TRBV20-1 and TRBJ2-7; possible D gene TRBD2, 5 bases. The CDR3 sequence: CSASQRLYSYEQYF. The CDR3 DNA is TGCAGTGCTAGCCAGCGGCTCTACTCCTACGAGCAGTACTTC.